The subject of this entry is one T cell receptor beta chain. Its antigen is unknown. Thyroid ultrasound, orbital computed tomography, clinical symptoms, and serum thyroxine and TRAb underpinned diagnoses. These data originate in a study of T cells in Graves' hyperthyroidism and ophthalmopathy. From germline, CDR1 is SGHAT and CDR2 FQNNGV. The CDR3 loop spans 14 amino acids. With 5 bases removed from V and 8 bases from J, the gap between germline ends came to 16 bases. The TCR beta CDR3 regions underwent amplification using RNA transcripts as the source. TCR CDR3 underwent first-round RT-PCR with the HTBI primer set. Each CDR3 protein gets one entry after TCRdb re-called the multiplex PCR reads with MiXCR. The table records about 600,000 distinct CDR3 sequences, over 12% of them present only once. Study-level results: A model built on 13 V-J features separated ophthalmopathy from stable hyperthyroidism. Expanded thyroid clonotypes (above 0.001) were mostly also found in blood.

This TCR was sampled from a woman aged 18-29 years with Graves' ophthalmopathy. The sequenced material came from blood. The chain recombines TRBV11-2 with TRBJ2-1; D is perhaps TRBD1 or TRBD2 (5 bases each). The chain's CDR3 is CASSRDPEADEQFF. CDR3 in DNA: TGTGCCAGCAGCCGGGACCCTGAGGCCGATGAGCAGTTCTTC.